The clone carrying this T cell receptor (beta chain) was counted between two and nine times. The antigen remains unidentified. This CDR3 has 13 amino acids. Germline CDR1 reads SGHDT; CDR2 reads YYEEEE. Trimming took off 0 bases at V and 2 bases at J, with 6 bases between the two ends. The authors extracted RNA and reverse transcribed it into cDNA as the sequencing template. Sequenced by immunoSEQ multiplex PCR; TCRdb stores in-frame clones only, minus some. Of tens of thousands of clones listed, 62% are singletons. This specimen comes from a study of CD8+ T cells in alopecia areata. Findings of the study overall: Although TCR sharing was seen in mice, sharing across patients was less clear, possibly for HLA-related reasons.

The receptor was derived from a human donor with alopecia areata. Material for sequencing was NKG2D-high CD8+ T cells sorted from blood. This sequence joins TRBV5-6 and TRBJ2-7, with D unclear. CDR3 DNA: TGTGCCAGCAGCTTGGACTTAACCTACGAGCAGTACTTC. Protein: CASSLDLTYEQYF.